The following is a T cell receptor beta chain sequence with its context. Its antigen is not known. This sample is drawn from a study of cytomegalovirus exposure and HLA in healthy donors. General study points: The classifier was said to identify cytomegalovirus status with high specificity and sensitivity. Rarity characterized most TCR sequences, yet some public TCRs appeared in many donors. The authors judged a highly shared variant cluster likely a sequencing artifact. HLA alleles were associated with 15,000 to 20,000 TCR beta sequences in a later analysis at 0.05 false discovery rate.

The PCR employed 60 Vbeta primers together with 13 Jbeta primers. Repertoires were generated with immunoSEQ multiplex PCR, while TCRdb's copy carries only in-frame clones and drops some. Altogether fewer than 150,000 clones are present, roughly 70% being singletons, with the ten largest covering approximately 3.1%. V was clipped by 4 bases and J by 1 base, with 8 bases between them. Germline CDR1 is SGHRS and CDR2 is YFSETQ. The CDR3 runs 13 residues. V usage is TRBV5-1 and J usage is TRBJ1-1; no definite D call. Sequencing input: PBMCs. The clonotype was recovered from a man younger than 40 in good health and CMV-seronegative. The CDR3 reads CASSLERNTEAFF. The CDR3 nucleotides are TGCGCCAGCAGCCTGGAGAGGAACACTGAAGCTTTCTTT.